This T cell receptor beta chain was captured by sequencing in a study of cytomegalovirus exposure and HLA in healthy donors. Germline lookup yields CDR1 MGHRA and CDR2 YSYEKL. This CDR3 has 16 residues. Trimming left V 1 base short and J 3 bases short, with 16 bases between. With 60 Vbeta and 13 Jbeta primers, the PCR was carried out. Repertoires were generated with immunoSEQ multiplex PCR, while TCRdb's copy carries only in-frame clones and drops some. The data contain 170,000 or so clones, around four fifths of them singletons. This clone was detected only a few times. The sequenced material came from PBMCs. The chain carries TRBV4-1 and TRBJ2-7, with D tentatively TRBD2 (6 bases). The source of this sequence is a man aged 50 or older in good health and CMV-seronegative. CDR3 residues: CASSQGRGRKNYEQYF. DNA of the CDR3: TGCGCCAGCAGCCAAGGGCGGGGCAGAAAAAACTACGAGCAGTACTTC.